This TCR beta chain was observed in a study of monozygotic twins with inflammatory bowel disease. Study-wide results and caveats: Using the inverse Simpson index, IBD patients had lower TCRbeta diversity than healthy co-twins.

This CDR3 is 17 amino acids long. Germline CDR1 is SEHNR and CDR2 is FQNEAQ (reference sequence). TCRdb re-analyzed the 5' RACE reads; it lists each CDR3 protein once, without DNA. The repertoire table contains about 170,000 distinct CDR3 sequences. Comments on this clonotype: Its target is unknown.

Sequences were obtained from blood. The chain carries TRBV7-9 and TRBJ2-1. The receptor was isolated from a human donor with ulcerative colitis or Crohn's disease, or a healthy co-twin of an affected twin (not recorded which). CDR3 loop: CASSLALAASSYNERFF. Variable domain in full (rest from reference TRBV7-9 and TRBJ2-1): DTGVSQNPRHKITKRGQNVTFRCDPISEHNRLYWYRQTLGQGPEFLTYFQNEAQLEKSRLLSDRFSAERPKGSFSTLEIQRTEQGDSAMYLCASSLALAASSYNERFFGPGTRLTVL.